The 21 T cell receptor beta chains presented below share a single source sample, sequenced in a study of T cell changes during pregnancy in multiple sclerosis (dated by TCRdb to about 2019). Library preparation used the immunoSEQ multiplex PCR assay. What TCRdb holds here is the immuneACCESS table cut down to in-frame rearrangements. Part of the clones is not present; checked against another copy, under half of the missing clones reflect an unresolved V gene, and the others are unexplained. This sample has tens of thousands of clones in its table, and 91% of those were observed once. In total, the top ten clones hold about 2% of the sample. The sample in question was peripheral blood, obtained in the third trimester of pregnancy. These receptors originate from a female donor in good health, enrolled as a control in a pregnancy study.

The V and J genes are TRBV18 and TRBJ2-5; 11 nucleotides align to TRBD2. V was pared by 5 bases and J by 1 base, with 3 bases of the junction left unmatched. The CDR3 extends over 15 amino acids. The germline CDR1 and CDR2 sequences are KGHSH and LQKENI. The CDR3 coding sequence is TGTGCCAGCTCAAGGGGACTAGCGGTCCAAGAGACCCAGTACTTC. Its translation: CASSRGLAVQETQYF.

The chain has TRBV4-1 and TRBJ2-2; 9 bases line up with TRBD2. CDR1 and CDR2 from the germline V gene are MGHRA and YSYEKL. The CDR3 consists of 15 residues. Trimming cost V 5 bases and J 5 bases; bases outside gene matches: 6. CDR3 nucleotides: TGCGCCAGCAGCGAGGGACTAGCCGAAACCGGGGAGCTGTTTTTT. It yields the protein CASSEGLAETGELFF.

The chain has TRBV7-9 and TRBJ1-2; maybe TRBD1 (6 bases). The CDR3 sequence is 13 residues long. Germline loops: CDR1 SEHNR, CDR2 FQNEAQ (reference sequence). Trimming removed 5 bases at V and 8 bases at J, with 15 bases between. The CDR3 sequence: CASSLNRAGGYTF. CDR3 bases: TGTGCCAGCAGCCTCAACAGGGCTGGGGGCTACACCTTC.

The chain employs TRBV6-5 and TRBJ1-5; D unclear. The CDR3 is 14 amino acids. CDR1 MNHEY and CDR2 SVGAGI come from the germline V gene. V shed 2 bases and J shed 3 bases, with 8 bases lying between them. The CDR3 reads CASSYLGVNQPQHF. The CDR3 DNA follows: TGTGCCAGCAGTTACCTCGGGGTCAATCAGCCCCAGCATTTT.

V usage is TRBV5-1 and J usage is TRBJ2-3; D ambiguous. Germline CDR1 reads SGHRS; CDR2 reads YFSETQ. The CDR3 runs 15 residues. V gave up 5 bases and J gave up 0 bases, with 13 bases separating them. The CDR3 region has the DNA TGCGCCAGCAGTCACTACACCCCTAGCACAGATACGCAGTATTTT. It yields the protein CASSHYTPSTDTQYF.

The table lists this clone with a few counts. J is TRBJ2-3 and V is TRBV11-2; D is ambiguous. CDR1 SGHAT and CDR2 FQNNGV come from the germline V gene. Trimming pared 6 bases from V and 2 bases from J, leaving 9 bases between. This CDR3 comprises 13 residues. CDR3 sequence reads: CASSGPYTDTQYF. In DNA, the CDR3 is TGTGCCAGCAGTGGGCCTTACACAGATACGCAGTATTTT.

This clone appeared a single time. The chain joins TRBV4-2 to TRBJ2-1; 8 nucleotides match TRBD2. From germline, CDR1 is LGHNA and CDR2 YNFKEQ. J was trimmed by 4 bases and V by 4 bases; bases with no gene match: 6. This CDR3 is built from 15 residues. CDR3 in DNA: TGTGCCAGCAGCCCTACTAGCGGTACGTACAATGAGCAGTTCTTC. Its protein is CASSPTSGTYNEQFF.

The chain uses TRBV6-6 and TRBJ1-5; D is possibly TRBD1 (6 bases). This CDR3 has 14 residues. In germline, CDR1 is MNHNY, CDR2 SVGAGI (reference sequence). With 2 bases removed from V and 2 bases from J, the gap between germline ends came to 7 bases. The CDR3: CASSYRQGNQPQHF. CDR3 in DNA: TGTGCCAGCAGTTACAGACAGGGCAATCAGCCCCAGCATTTT.

V usage is TRBV2 and J usage is TRBJ1-4, with 8 bases identical to TRBD1. The CDR3 length is 16 residues. Germline trimming cut 6 bases from V and 8 bases from J; bases unmatched to any gene: 14. Germline V gives CDR1 SNHLY, CDR2 FYNNEI. CDR3 bases: TGTGCCAGCAGCGCGACCCGGACAGGGCGGGGGGAAAAACTGTTTTTT. Protein product: CASSATRTGRGEKLFF.

This chain uses TRBV5-4 with TRBJ2-1; TRBD1 might be the D (5 bases). The CDR3 is made up of 13 amino acids. Germline assignment: CDR1 SGHNT and CDR2 YYREEE (reference sequence). Trimming took off 0 bases at V and 6 bases at J, with 7 bases between the two ends. The CDR3 DNA follows: TGTGCCAGCAGCTTGGACAGGTCCAATGAGCAGTTCTTC. Translating it yields CASSLDRSNEQFF.

The chain is built from TRBV28 and TRBJ1-2, with 8 positions matching TRBD1. The CDR3 has 14 residues. Losses at the gene ends were 5 bases for V and 5 bases for J; bases not matched to a gene: 7. The germline V gene encodes CDR1 MDHEN and CDR2 SYDVKM. Written as DNA, the CDR3 is TGTGCCAGCAGTCCCCCGACAGGGGAATATGGCTACACCTTC. This encodes CASSPPTGEYGYTF.

The gene calls are TRBV18 and TRBJ1-3; D remains ambiguous. V was pared by 3 bases and J by 4 bases, with 19 bases between. Germline loops: CDR1 KGHSH, CDR2 LQKENI. The CDR3 totals 17 residues. CDR3 nucleotides: TGTGCCAGCTCACCCACCCCGGGAGGGCCCACCGGAAACACCATATATTTT. It translates to CASSPTPGGPTGNTIYF.

The V and J genes are TRBV9 and TRBJ2-7, with 9 bases aligning to TRBD1. Germline values: CDR1 SGDLS, CDR2 YYNGEE. V lost 0 bases, J lost 5 bases, and 0 bases stayed unmatched. CDR3 length equals 13 residues. The CDR3: CASSVGTGDEQYF. The DNA of the CDR3 is TGTGCCAGCAGCGTAGGGACAGGGGACGAGCAGTACTTC.

This chain uses TRBV18 with TRBJ2-2, with D tentatively TRBD2 (5 bases). V was pared by 2 bases and J by 2 bases, with 12 bases between. CDR1 is KGHSH and CDR2 is LQKENI in the germline V gene. There are 16 residues in the CDR3. Here the CDR3 reads CASSPTTGKNTGELFF. CDR3 coding DNA: TGTGCCAGCTCACCAACTACGGGGAAAAACACCGGGGAGCTGTTTTTT.

The genes are TRBV13 and TRBJ2-1; D might be TRBD2 (5 bases). Germline CDR1 PRHDT, CDR2 FYEKMQ (reference sequence). Trimming removed 4 bases at V and 4 bases at J, with 29 bases between. The CDR3 runs 20 residues. The CDR3 sequence is CASSSYLTGYRMSTYNEQFF. In DNA, the CDR3 is TGTGCCAGCAGCTCCTACCTAACGGGATACCGTATGTCAACGTACAATGAGCAGTTCTTC. Together with reference TRBV13 and TRBJ2-1, the CDR3 gives the full variable domain: AAGVIQSPRHLIKEKRETATLKCYPIPRHDTVYWYQQGPGQDPQFLISFYEKMQSDKGSIPDRFSAQQFSDYHSELNMSSLELGDSALYFCASSSYLTGYRMSTYNEQFFGPGTRLTVL.

The chain uses TRBV9 and TRBJ2-5; 15 nucleotides agree with TRBD2. This CDR3 has 19 residues. The germline gives CDR1 SGDLS, CDR2 YYNGEE. The ends lost 4 bases at V and 4 bases at J; junction bases unmatched: 14. The DNA of the CDR3 is TGTGCCAGCAGCCGATCTTGGACTAGCGGGAGGGCCCTCGCAGAGACCCAGTACTTC. Its protein is CASSRSWTSGRALAETQYF.

The V call is TRBV6-1, the J call TRBJ1-3, with a possible D match to TRBD1 (6 bases). The CDR3 sequence is 13 residues long. In germline, CDR1 is MNHNS, CDR2 SASEGT. V dropped 7 bases and J dropped 4 bases, with 11 bases sitting between them. For the CDR3, the DNA is TGTGCCAGCATTACGACAGGAGGAAACACCATATATTTT. Its translation is CASITTGGNTIYF.

The V gene is TRBV15, the J gene TRBJ2-1, with 11 bases aligning to TRBD2. The CDR3 has 17 amino acids. Germline assignment: CDR1 LNHNV and CDR2 YYDKDF (reference sequence). With V trimmed by 3 bases and J by 4 bases, 8 bases remained unmatched. This CDR3 is CATSSATSGSRYNEQFF. The CDR3 DNA sequence: TGTGCCACCAGCAGCGCCACTAGCGGGAGTAGGTACAATGAGCAGTTCTTC.

This clone was picked up one time. This chain uses TRBV27 with TRBJ2-7, with 8 bases that match TRBD2. V lost 3 bases to trimming and J lost 7 bases; unmatched junction nucleotides: 2. CDR1 MNHEY and CDR2 SMNVEV come from the germline V gene (reference sequence). The CDR3 spans 12 residues. CDR3 in amino acids: CASSFAGGEQYF. As DNA, the CDR3 is TGTGCCAGCAGTTTCGCGGGGGGTGAGCAGTACTTC.

The V gene is TRBV28, the J gene TRBJ2-2, with 8 bases aligning to TRBD2. Germline V gene sequence: CDR1 MDHEN, CDR2 SYDVKM. J was trimmed by 1 base and V by 2 bases; bases with no gene match: 0. The CDR3 totals 15 residues. The CDR3 DNA reads as TGTGCCAGCAGTTTAAGCGGGAGGAACACCGGGGAGCTGTTTTTT. It is translated as CASSLSGRNTGELFF.

This clone was recorded only once. The J gene is TRBJ1-1, the V gene TRBV30; D may be TRBD1 (6 bases). Germline values: CDR1 GTSNPN, CDR2 SVGIG (reference sequence). The CDR3 sequence is 16 residues long. Trimming took 3 bases from V and 0 from J, leaving 17 bases between them. This CDR3 reads CAWRHRGSPMNTEAFF. CDR3 in DNA: TGTGCCTGGAGGCATAGGGGGTCACCAATGAACACTGAAGCTTTCTTT.